The T cell receptor (beta chain) under discussion was sequenced for a study of PD-L1 blockade in urothelial cancer. Study context: Patients previously received 0 to 3 chemotherapy regimens.

The data were produced by immunoSEQ multiplex PCR, yet TCRdb's version contains in-frame clones alone and is incomplete. Counted here are about 120,000 clones, around 86% occurring once; the ten biggest clones make up roughly 2.3%. Losses at the gene ends were 5 bases for V and 8 bases for J; bases not matched to a gene: 4. Germline CDR1 and CDR2: MNHEY and SVGAGI. The CDR3 totals 14 residues. Time point denoted: peripheral blood 6 weeks after treatment start. The sequence derives from a man aged 50 or older with urothelial cancer. The source was PBMCs, collected around atezolizumab (anti-PD-L1) treatment. The rearrangement joins TRBV6-5 to TRBJ1-6, with 9 bases fitting TRBD1. CDR3 DNA sequence: TGTGCCAGCAGTCCGGGACAGGGTTATTCACCCCTCCACTTT. As protein: CASSPGQGYSPLHF.